This T cell receptor beta chain was retrieved from a study of control samples from healthy donors and cancer patients (dated by TCRdb to the early 2020s). The library was obtained by the immunoSEQ multiplex PCR assay. Imported from immuneACCESS, the table was reduced by TCRdb to in-frame sequences with V and J called. These copies leave out some clones; in studies compared against another copy, an unresolved V gene accounts for under half, and the cause of the remainder is not known. The sample table shows about 150,000 clones, and 75% to 90% are seen once. Together, the top ten hold less than 5% of the sample. V is reduced by 6 bases and J by 1 base, leaving a spacing of 18 bases between them. The CDR3 spans 16 residues, from the cysteine through the phenylalanine. Only the CDR3 part of the read is kept: 48 bases, read in frame from the first base. As encoded in the germline V gene, CDR1 is MNHEY while CDR2 is SVGEGT.

With regard to this clone: Its antigen target is currently unknown. There are no base qualities to consult, and no much larger clone falls within one base.

The sequenced sample was blood. The rearranged segments are TRBV6-2 or TRBV6-3 and TRBJ1-2, with the D gene not confidently named. This TCR was sampled from a man aged 25-45 years in good health. The DNA sequence follows: TGTGCCAGCAGCCCATCCTTGGACGGGATTAACTATGGCTACACCTTC. This encodes CASSPSLDGINYGYTF.